Presented here are 26 T cell receptor beta chains from one specimen sequenced in a study of T cells after yellow fever vaccination. TCRdb ran MiXCR on the 5' RACE reads and lists one entry per CDR3 protein. The top ten clones hold approximately 18% of a sample with 300,000 to 400,000 distinct CDR3 sequences, 8.7% of them seen once. The material was PBMCs, obtained on the day of the first yellow fever vaccination. These receptors all come from a man aged 18 to 30 who received the YFV17D yellow fever vaccine.

The chain combines TRBV4-2 with TRBJ2-7; 7 positions agree with TRBD1. The CDR3 has 15 residues. Unmatched junction bases numbered 8, after V lost 0 bases and J lost 6 bases. The germline gives CDR1 LGHNA, CDR2 YNFKEQ. The CDR3 sequence: CASSQESNRGSEQYF. The CDR3 coding sequence is TGTGCCAGCAGCCAAGAATCGAACAGGGGATCCGAGCAGTACTTC.

This clonotype was counted many times. The chain links TRBV7-2 to TRBJ2-6, with TRBD1 matching over 9 bases. Per the germline V gene, CDR1 is SGHTA and CDR2 is FQGNSA. V was clipped by 5 bases and J by 8 bases; unmatched bases: 13. The CDR3 runs 17 residues. CDR3 DNA sequence: TGTGCCAGCAGCAGACAGACAGGGGGTGGAACCACCAACGTCCTGACTTTC. This translates into CASSRQTGGGTTNVLTF. The complete variable domain, with remaining parts taken from reference TRBV7-2 and TRBJ2-6, reads GAGVSQSPSNKVTEKGKDVELRCDPISGHTALYWYRQSLGQGLEFLIYFQGNSAPDKSGLPSDRFSAERTGGSVSTLTIQRTQQEDSAVYLCASSRQTGGGTTNVLTFGAGSRLTVL.

The CDR3 sequence is CASSAPKPNSPLHF. The CDR3 DNA follows: TGTGCCAGCAGCGCACCAAAGCCTAATTCACCCCTCCACTTT. The chain links TRBV7-9 to TRBJ1-6; D unclear. The CDR3 loop spans 14 amino acids. CDR1 and CDR2 from the germline V gene are SEHNR and FQNEAQ (reference sequence). Trimming stripped 5 bases from V and 6 bases from J, with 11 bases between.

In this sample, this clonotype turned up many times. CDR3 in amino acids: CASSSTGTGFDYGYTF. CDR3 sequence (DNA): TGCGCCAGCAGCTCAACCGGGACAGGGTTTGACTATGGCTACACCTTC. The V gene is TRBV5-1, the J gene TRBJ1-2; 9 nucleotides align to TRBD1. The V gene end was trimmed by 3 bases and the J gene end by 3 bases; junction bases not matched to a gene: 9. Germline-derived CDR1 and CDR2 are SGHRS and YFSETQ. The CDR3 consists of 16 residues.

The V gene is TRBV7-2, the J gene TRBJ2-7, with TRBD1 as a possible D gene (6 bases). Germline V CDR1 and CDR2: SGHTA, FQGNSA. The CDR3 has 14 amino acids. V lost 1 base, J lost 7 bases, and 14 bases lay in between. CDR3 in amino acids: CASSLDRAVREQYF. The CDR3 DNA is TGTGCCAGCAGCTTAGACAGGGCGGTACGAGAGCAGTACTTC.

This clonotype has more than one count but fewer than ten. This chain uses TRBV11-3 with TRBJ2-7; D call uncertain. The CDR3 spans 13 residues. The germline CDR1 and CDR2 sequences are SGHNT and YENEEA. Trimming left V 0 bases short and J 5 bases short, with 8 bases between. The CDR3: CASSLDLGNEQYF. The CDR3 nucleotides are TGTGCCAGCAGCTTAGATCTGGGCAACGAGCAGTACTTC.

The chain employs TRBV15 and TRBJ2-7; D gene ambiguous. Per germline, CDR1 LNHNV and CDR2 YYDKDF (reference sequence). This CDR3 comprises 13 residues. Trimming removed 0 bases at V and 1 base at J, with 4 bases between. DNA for the CDR3: TGTGCCACCAGCAGAGAAATATCCTACGAGCAGTACTTC. It codes for CATSREISYEQYF.

This clonotype was counted between two and nine times. The chain couples TRBV4-1 to TRBJ2-1, with 9 bases matching TRBD2. From germline, CDR1 is MGHRA and CDR2 YSYEKL. With V trimmed by 6 bases and J by 5 bases, 8 bases remained unmatched. The CDR3 extends over 15 amino acids. CDR3 loop: CASRTLGLANNEQFF. In DNA, the CDR3 is TGCGCCAGCAGAACTTTAGGACTAGCGAACAATGAGCAGTTCTTC.

Remarks on this clonotype: A junction end diverges from the germline sequence, so it may reflect a read error. The rearrangement joins TRBV5-5 to TRBJ2-3; D gene uncertain. Germline V gene data show CDR1 as SGHKS and CDR2 as YYEKEE (reference sequence). This CDR3 is 13 amino acids long. CDR3 nucleotide sequence: TGTGCCATCAGCAGTGGAAGCACAGATACGCAGTATTTT. Its translation is CAISSGSTDTQYF.

This clonotype was observed a handful of times. J is TRBJ2-1 and V is TRBV6-4; the D is unclear. Germline V gives CDR1 MRHNA, CDR2 SNTAGT. CDR3 length: 16 residues. Trimming pared 0 bases from V and 0 bases from J, leaving 9 bases between. Here the CDR3 reads CASSDSAKGSYNEQFF. CDR3 sequence (DNA): TGTGCCAGCAGTGACTCGGCGAAAGGCTCCTACAATGAGCAGTTCTTC.

To note about this clonotype: A much larger clone lies one base from this, so it may be a read error. CDR3 loop: CASSLEGQQNTEAFF. Here the CDR3 DNA reads TGCGCCAGCAGCTTGGAAGGACAGCAGAACACTGAAGCTTTCTTT. The rearrangement uses TRBV5-1 and TRBJ1-1; possible D gene TRBD1, 6 bases. The CDR3 contains 15 residues. CDR1 and CDR2 (germline): SGHRS, YFSETQ. V gave up 0 bases and J gave up 1 base, with 10 bases separating them.

At least ten counts were recorded for this clonotype. The chain has TRBV7-9 and TRBJ2-1; 12 bases align to TRBD2. This CDR3 spans 14 amino acids. Germline V lookup: CDR1 SEHNR, CDR2 FQNEAQ (reference sequence). After removal of 8 bases from V and 6 bases from J, the junction contained 5 bases not matched to a gene. CDR3 loop: CASSILAGGNEQFF. The CDR3 DNA reads TGTGCCAGCTCTATACTAGCGGGGGGCAATGAGCAGTTCTTC.

The rearrangement links TRBV27 to TRBJ1-5; TRBD1 matches 7 bases. Germline CDR1 is MNHEY and CDR2 is SMNVEV (reference sequence). This CDR3 comprises 17 residues. V lost 5 bases to trimming and J lost 7 bases; unmatched junction nucleotides: 17. The CDR3 sequence: CASSVAKGAGLLQPQHF. CDR3 DNA sequence: TGTGCCAGCAGTGTGGCCAAGGGGGCAGGGTTATTGCAGCCCCAGCATTTT.

The chain combines TRBV5-1 with TRBJ2-5; TRBD1 might be the D (5 bases). Trimming cost V 2 bases and J 5 bases, with 16 bases left between them. Looked up from germline, CDR1 is SGHRS and CDR2 is YFSETQ. This CDR3 has 15 residues. The CDR3 region has the DNA TGCGCCAGCAGCTTAAGTCCAGGGCCCGAGGAGACCCAGTACTTC. It yields the protein CASSLSPGPEETQYF.

The sample holds a few counts of this clonotype. The V call is TRBV20-1, the J call TRBJ2-7; D remains unclear. Germline loops: CDR1 DFQATT, CDR2 SNEGSKA (reference sequence). This CDR3 is built from 13 residues. Trimming removed 0 bases from V and 0 bases from J, with 6 bases in between. DNA for the CDR3: TGCAGTGCTAGAGACAGGCTCTCCTACGAGCAGTACTTC. Its translation is CSARDRLSYEQYF.

V is TRBV29-1 and J is TRBJ2-2; 7 positions agree with TRBD1. Looked up from germline, CDR1 is SQVTM and CDR2 is ANQGSEA. V shed 4 bases and J 6 bases; nucleotides not matched to a gene: 5. There are 13 residues in the CDR3. The CDR3 spells CSVVGGKAGELFF. Written as DNA, the CDR3 is TGCAGCGTTGTAGGGGGCAAGGCCGGGGAGCTGTTTTTT.

This clonotype came up many times. The chain couples TRBV7-3 to TRBJ2-2; 7 bases map to TRBD2. The germline gives CDR1 SGHTA, CDR2 FQGTGA. V lost 5 bases, J lost 0 bases, and 6 bases stayed unmatched. This CDR3 contains 16 residues. The CDR3 DNA is TGTGCCAGCAGCCCTCGCGGGGGTTCGAACACCGGGGAGCTGTTTTTT. Its translation is CASSPRGGSNTGELFF.

CDR3 sequence (DNA): TGCAGTGCTAGGGTCGCAGGGGGTAGTCAGCCCCAGCATTTT. It codes for CSARVAGGSQPQHF. The J gene is TRBJ1-5, the V gene TRBV20-1, with 7 nucleotides matching TRBD1. Unmatched junction bases numbered 8, after V lost 3 bases and J lost 6 bases. CDR3 size: 14 residues. CDR1 is DFQATT, CDR2 SNEGSKA, per germline (reference sequence).

This CDR3 is CASSQYGAEGYEQYF. CDR3 in DNA: TGCGCCAGCAGCCAATACGGGGCAGAAGGCTACGAGCAGTACTTC. The chain combines TRBV4-3 with TRBJ2-7, with D possibly called TRBD1 or TRBD2 (5 bases each). The germline V gene has CDR1 LGHNA and CDR2 YSLEER. The V end lost 2 bases, the J end lost 3 bases, and 14 bases lay between the germline ends. CDR3 length: 15 amino acids.

In its sample, this clonotype was seen many times. The CDR3 DNA is TGTGCCAGCAGTACACTAGATGATACGCAGTATTTT. Translated: CASSTLDDTQYF. This chain links TRBV6-5 with TRBJ2-3, with D tentatively TRBD2 (5 bases). Trimming left V 5 bases short and J 6 bases short, with 9 bases between. The CDR3 loop spans 12 amino acids. The germline CDR1 and CDR2 sequences are MNHEY and SVGAGI.

This clonotype was detected ten times or more. This chain uses TRBV28 with TRBJ2-3; D is uncertain. The CDR3 loop spans 11 amino acids. Trimming pared 5 bases from V and 7 bases from J, leaving 7 bases between. Germline-derived CDR1 and CDR2 are MDHEN and SYDVKM. The CDR3 loop is CASSETHTQYF. The CDR3 DNA is TGTGCCAGCAGTGAAACCCATACGCAGTATTTT.

The rearrangement links TRBV7-8 to TRBJ2-7; D perhaps matches TRBD2 (5 bases). The CDR3 totals 15 residues. The V end was cut by 1 base, the J end by 0 bases, with 10 bases between. Germline V gene data show CDR1 as SGHVS and CDR2 as FQNEAQ. CDR3 residues: CASSLDSRGSYEQYF. CDR3 nucleotide sequence: TGTGCCAGCAGCTTAGACAGTCGGGGCTCCTACGAGCAGTACTTC.

This chain links TRBV7-2 with TRBJ2-7, with 10 bases fitting TRBD2. The V and J ends lost 7 bases and 6 bases, in that order; junction bases with no gene match: 3. This CDR3 is built from 12 residues. CDR1 SGHTA and CDR2 FQGNSA come from the germline V gene. In DNA form, the CDR3 reads TGTGCCAGCACCCTAGCGGGAGTCGAGCAGTACTTC. This encodes CASTLAGVEQYF.

In this sample, this clonotype turned up a few times. A much larger clone differs by one base, so this may be a read error. V and J are TRBV3-1 and TRBJ1-5, with 8 positions matching TRBD1. Unmatched junction bases numbered 2, after V lost 3 bases and J lost 7 bases. The germline CDR1 and CDR2 sequences are LGHDT and YNNKEL (reference sequence). The CDR3 extends over 13 amino acids. The CDR3 bases are TGTGCCAGCAGCCAGGACAGGGCCCAGCCCCAGCATTTT. It encodes CASSQDRAQPQHF.

This clonotype appeared many times. The V and J genes are TRBV29-1 and TRBJ1-2; the D gene is possibly TRBD1 (6 bases). Trimming pared 4 bases from V and 3 bases from J, leaving 12 bases between. The germline V gene encodes CDR1 SQVTM and CDR2 ANQGSEA. This CDR3 spans 13 amino acids. The CDR3 is CSVGQGIDYGYTF. The CDR3 DNA sequence: TGCAGCGTTGGTCAGGGGATCGACTATGGCTACACCTTC.

The J gene is TRBJ2-4, the V gene TRBV20-1; D possibly corresponds to TRBD1 (5 bases). The CDR3 covers 16 residues. The germline V and J ends were trimmed by 6 bases and 4 bases, with 22 bases remaining between them. The germline V gene encodes CDR1 DFQATT and CDR2 SNEGSKA (reference sequence). The CDR3 nucleotides read TGCAGTGCCCCCCCCCAGGGAATCTCTGTTAAAAACATTCAGTACTTC. Translation: CSAPPQGISVKNIQYF.